Following are 19 T cell receptor beta chains from one sample sequenced in a study of molecular identifiers for immune sequencing clone quantification. MiXCR, run by TCRdb on the PCR reads, gives a single entry per CDR3 protein. Here the sample spans roughly 40,000 distinct CDR3 sequences, approximately 17% being singletons. The specimen sequenced was naive CD8+ T cells from blood, with Jurkat cell RNA spiked in. Noted subset: FACS-sorted CD8+CD4-CCR7+CD45RA+ naive T cells. These receptors all come from a human donor in good health. Some libraries in this study had Jurkat cell RNA spiked in.

The chain links TRBV6-1 to TRBJ1-1, with D unresolved. V was pared by 3 bases and J by 2 bases, with 13 bases between. The CDR3 totals 15 residues. CDR1 and CDR2 from the germline V gene are MNHNS and SASEGT. The CDR3 is CASSENWASNTEAFF. The DNA of the CDR3 is TGTGCCAGCAGTGAGAACTGGGCGAGCAACACTGAAGCTTTCTTT.

A few counts support this clonotype. J is TRBJ2-5 and V is TRBV7-9, with 9 bases identical to TRBD1. The V and J ends lost 4 bases and 4 bases, in that order; junction bases with no gene match: 10. Germline V CDR1 and CDR2: SEHNR, FQNEAQ (reference sequence). The CDR3 sequence is 16 residues long. The CDR3 loop reads CASSSSGTGNLETQYF. CDR3 DNA: TGTGCCAGCAGCTCCTCCGGGACAGGGAACTTAGAGACCCAGTACTTC.

This clonotype was seen many times. The V and J genes are TRBV6-2 or TRBV6-3 and TRBJ1-1; D might be TRBD1 (5 bases). The CDR3 contains 14 residues. V gave up 2 bases and J gave up 3 bases, with 10 bases separating them. Looked up from germline, CDR1 is MNHEY and CDR2 is SVGEGT. For the CDR3, the DNA is TGTGCCAGCAGTTACAGGCGGGGCTACACTGAAGCTTTCTTT. It yields the protein CASSYRRGYTEAFF.

This clonotype was seen repeatedly, ten times or more. The rearrangement links TRBV6-5 to TRBJ2-2; the D is unclear. CDR1 is MNHEY, CDR2 SVGAGI, per germline. CDR3 length: 17 residues. V was cut by 0 bases and J by 1 base, with 12 bases left in between. The CDR3 loop is CASSYSLWRKNTGELFF. The CDR3, as DNA: TGTGCCAGCAGTTACTCCCTCTGGCGGAAGAACACCGGGGAGCTGTTTTTT.

As concerns this clonotype: Possible read error: a much larger clone is one base away. The gene calls are TRBV9 and TRBJ2-3; D remains ambiguous. Germline V lookup: CDR1 SGDLS, CDR2 YYNGEE. The CDR3 extends over 13 amino acids. The CDR3 region is CASGVVPKDTQYF. The CDR3 DNA reads as TGTGCCAGCGGCGTAGTACCGAAAGATACGCAGTATTTT.

Points on this clonotype: This clone may be a read error of a much larger clone one base away. J is TRBJ2-7 and V is TRBV7-2; D remains ambiguous. Between the trimmed V and J ends, which lost 1 base and 3 bases, there was a span of 13 bases. This CDR3 comprises 15 residues. The germline V gene has CDR1 SGHTA and CDR2 FQGNSA. The DNA of the CDR3 is TGTACCAGCAGCTTAGTATCCGAAAGACTCTACGAGCAGTACTTC. Its translation is CTSSLVSERLYEQYF.

This clonotype has ten or more counts. The chain couples TRBV20-1 to TRBJ2-3; TRBD2 aligns across 12 bases. V dropped 4 bases and J dropped 6; count of bases not matched to a gene: 2. This CDR3 is built from 13 residues. The germline V gene encodes CDR1 DFQATT and CDR2 SNEGSKA (reference sequence). Here the CDR3 DNA reads TGCAGTGCTACTAGCGGGAGGGGCGATACGCAGTATTTT. Protein sequence: CSATSGRGDTQYF.

The chain has TRBV4-3 and TRBJ2-3, with 9 bases identical to TRBD1. This CDR3 region has 16 residues. Germline CDR1 LGHNA, CDR2 YSLEER. Trimming took 3 bases from V and 0 from J; bases not matched to a gene: 4. The CDR3 nucleotides are TGCGCCAGCAGCCAGGACAGGGGCGCTAGCACAGATACGCAGTATTTT. Protein: CASSQDRGASTDTQYF.

This clonotype was seen at least ten times. The chain recombines TRBV9 with TRBJ2-5; TRBD2 is a possible D gene (5 bases). V was shortened by 2 bases and J by 5 bases, with 10 bases between the two germline ends. The CDR3 contains 13 residues. CDR1 and CDR2 from the germline V gene are SGDLS and YYNGEE. CDR3 sequence reads: CASSVPGDETQYF. For the CDR3, the DNA is TGTGCCAGCAGCGTTCCCGGGGATGAGACCCAGTACTTC. Full variable domain (rest looked up from reference TRBV9 and TRBJ2-5): DSGVTQTPKHLITATGQRVTLRCSPRSGDLSVYWYQQSLDQGLQFLIQYYNGEERAKGNILERFSAQQFPDLHSELNLSSLELGDSALYFCASSVPGDETQYFGPGTRLLVL.

There are many counts of this clonotype. This CDR3 reads CASSQDYRHYEQYF. The DNA for the CDR3 is TGTGCCAGCAGCCAAGACTACAGACACTACGAGCAGTACTTC. V is TRBV4-2 and J is TRBJ2-7; D call uncertain. The V gene lost 0 bases and the J gene lost 3 bases, with 9 bases spanning the gap. This CDR3 comprises 14 residues. Germline CDR1 and CDR2: LGHNA and YNFKEQ.

This clonotype was counted at least ten times. This chain uses TRBV10-3 with TRBJ2-7; TRBD1 might be the D (5 bases). CDR1 and CDR2 (germline): ENHRY, SYGVKD. The CDR3 extends over 12 amino acids. Trimming removed 8 bases from V and 2 bases from J, with 10 bases in between. In DNA, the CDR3 is TGTGCCATCCTAGACAGCACCTACGAGCAGTACTTC. Translation: CAILDSTYEQYF.

This clonotype was counted at least ten times. The chain is built from TRBV12-3 or TRBV12-4 and TRBJ2-2, with D hard to call. CDR3 length equals 14 residues. The V gene lost 7 bases and the J gene lost 7 bases, with 16 bases spanning the gap. The CDR3 reads CASKPGGPGGELFF. CDR3 in DNA: TGTGCCAGCAAACCAGGCGGTCCGGGCGGGGAGCTGTTTTTT.

This clonotype showed up many times. The gene calls are TRBV5-6 and TRBJ2-3; TRBD2 is a possible D gene (7 bases). With 4 bases removed from V and 6 bases from J, the gap between germline ends came to 12 bases. The germline V gene has CDR1 SGHDT and CDR2 YYEEEE. The CDR3 length is 13 residues. DNA of the CDR3: TGTGCCAGCAGCGTGGGGGGGCTCGATACGCAGTATTTT. Its protein is CASSVGGLDTQYF. Combining the CDR3 with reference TRBV5-6 and TRBJ2-3 gives the whole variable domain DAGVTQSPTHLIKTRGQQVTLRCSPKSGHDTVSWYQQALGQGPQFIFQYYEEEERQRGNFPDRFSGHQFPNYSSELNVNALLLGDSALYLCASSVGGLDTQYFGPGTRLTVL.

This clonotype was observed a handful of times. V is TRBV6-2 or TRBV6-3 and J is TRBJ2-7; possibly TRBD1 for D (6 bases). Looked up from germline, CDR1 is MNHEY and CDR2 is SVGEGT. The length of the CDR3 is 15 residues. Trimming shortened V by 0 bases and J by 5 bases, and 14 bases separated the two germline ends. In nucleotides, the CDR3 is TGTGCCAGCAGTTACTCTGGATCAGGGGCCGACGAGCAGTACTTC. Encoded protein: CASSYSGSGADEQYF.

Many counts were recorded for this clonotype. This chain joins TRBV27 and TRBJ2-7; D gene ambiguous. Germline CDR1 and CDR2: MNHEY and SMNVEV (reference sequence). With 4 bases removed from V and 6 bases from J, the gap between germline ends came to 7 bases. The length of the CDR3 is 11 residues. The CDR3 loop reads CASSSTGEQYF. DNA for the CDR3: TGTGCCAGCAGTTCAACCGGCGAGCAGTACTTC.

At least ten counts were recorded for this clonotype. The CDR3 here is CATSDFPATYEQYF. The CDR3 DNA reads TGTGCCACCAGTGATTTCCCCGCAACCTACGAGCAGTACTTC. The V gene is TRBV24-1, the J gene TRBJ2-7; D not certain. Trimming took off 1 base at V and 2 bases at J, with 8 bases between the two ends. Per germline, CDR1 KGHDR and CDR2 SFDVKD. The CDR3 contains 14 residues.

The sample holds many counts of this clonotype. The chain is built from TRBV29-1 and TRBJ2-7; TRBD2 matches at 7 bases. Trimming cost V 5 bases and J 3 bases; bases outside gene matches: 10. There are 14 residues in the CDR3. CDR1 is SQVTM, CDR2 ANQGSEA, per germline. Here the CDR3 reads CSVLKSGKFYEQYF. CDR3 nucleotide sequence: TGCAGCGTTTTAAAGAGCGGGAAGTTCTACGAGCAGTACTTC.

This clonotype has a count of ten or more. V and J are TRBV20-1 and TRBJ1-5; D is undetermined. The CDR3 sequence is 14 residues long. Trimming shortened V by 5 bases and J by 6 bases, and 17 bases separated the two germline ends. Germline V gene data show CDR1 as DFQATT and CDR2 as SNEGSKA (reference sequence). The CDR3 protein is CSALRSPEAQPQHF. The CDR3 nucleotides are TGCAGTGCTCTTCGGTCCCCAGAGGCTCAGCCCCAGCATTTT.

This chain links TRBV7-2 with TRBJ2-4; perhaps TRBD2 as D (6 bases). CDR3 length: 18 residues. CDR1 is SGHTA and CDR2 is FQGNSA in the germline V gene. The V end was cut by 4 bases, the J end by 3 bases, with 22 bases between. The CDR3 bases are TGTGCCAGCAGCTCGGTTCGGTGGGAGGAGTTGGGCAAAAACATTCAGTACTTC. This codes for CASSSVRWEELGKNIQYF.